Below, 4 T cell receptor beta chains from the same sample are listed, as sequenced in a study of blood T cell repertoires in COVID-19. Measured with immunoSEQ multiplex PCR; TCRdb has only the in-frame clones, and not every one. The sample contains about 270,000 clones, approximately 90% of which appear only once. Input material: PBMCs or T cells enriched from blood (not recorded which). All receptors come from a man in his forties or fifties who had been exposed to COVID-19.

This chain connects TRBV9 to TRBJ2-3; D might be TRBD2 (6 bases). The germline V gene has CDR1 SGDLS and CDR2 YYNGEE. Trimming removed 4 bases from V and 1 base from J, with 10 bases in between. This CDR3 region has 14 residues. CDR3 sequence reads: CASSLGGGTDTQYF. In DNA form, the CDR3 reads TGTGCCAGCAGCCTCGGAGGGGGCACAGATACGCAGTATTTT.

The chain combines TRBV30 with TRBJ2-1; D remains unclear. This CDR3 region has 15 residues. V was trimmed by 0 bases and J by 6 bases, leaving 15 bases between them. In germline, CDR1 is GTSNPN, CDR2 SVGIG (reference sequence). CDR3 nucleotide sequence: TGTGCCTGGAGTGTGGGTCGCGGATCCCTCAATGAGCAGTTCTTC. Residues: CAWSVGRGSLNEQFF. The whole variable domain, remainder taken from reference TRBV30 and TRBJ2-1, is SQTIHQWPATLVQPVGSPLSLECTVEGTSNPNLYWYRQAAGRGLQLLFYSVGIGQISSEVPQNLSASRPQDRQFILSSKKLLLSDSGFYLCAWSVGRGSLNEQFFGPGTRLTVL.

This clone was recorded a few times. The J gene is TRBJ2-3, the V gene TRBV7-2; D perhaps matches TRBD2 (5 bases). The CDR3 contains 16 residues. Trimming removed 1 base from V and 0 bases from J, with 11 bases in between. The germline V gene encodes CDR1 SGHTA and CDR2 FQGNSA. The CDR3 region is CASSLGPSGSTDTQYF. CDR3 bases: TGTGCCAGCAGCTTAGGGCCCAGCGGAAGCACAGATACGCAGTATTTT. The complete variable domain, with remaining parts taken from reference TRBV7-2 and TRBJ2-3, reads GAGVSQSPSNKVTEKGKDVELRCDPISGHTALYWYRQSLGQGLEFLIYFQGNSAPDKSGLPSDRFSAERTGGSVSTLTIQRTQQEDSAVYLCASSLGPSGSTDTQYFGPGTRLTVL.

The V call is TRBV4-3, the J call TRBJ2-3; possibly TRBD2 for D (5 bases). Germline V gene lookup returns CDR1 LGHNA and CDR2 YSLEER. The CDR3 length is 22 residues. Trimming took 0 bases from V and 0 from J, leaving 28 bases between them. CDR3 in DNA: TGCGCCAGCAGCCAAGATCTCCCTCCATTTAAGAGGGTCGGGGTTAGCACAGATACGCAGTATTTT. This sequence encodes CASSQDLPPFKRVGVSTDTQYF.